This TCR beta chain was captured in a study of T cells in Graves' hyperthyroidism and ophthalmopathy. RNA transcripts provided the source from which TCR beta CDR3 regions were amplified. A set of HTBI primers served as the primers for a first-round RT-PCR of the TCR CDR3. TCRdb re-called the multiplex PCR reads with MiXCR, one entry per CDR3 protein. This table has under 400,000 distinct CDR3 sequences, 15% to 20% appearing once. This clonotype was counted ten times or more. Germline V CDR1 and CDR2: SGHVS, FNYEAQ. This CDR3 is built from 13 residues. V lost 1 base, J lost 7 bases, and 11 bases lay in between.

V gene TRBV7-6 combines with J gene TRBJ2-7; the D gene is possibly TRBD1 (7 bases). Sequencing used blood. This sequence was found in a woman between 40 and 55 years old with Graves' ophthalmopathy. The CDR3 loop is CASSLEQGGEQYF. As DNA, the CDR3 is TGTGCCAGCAGCTTAGAGCAGGGGGGAGAGCAGTACTTC. Full variable domain (outside the CDR3, taken from reference TRBV7-6 and TRBJ2-7): GAGVSQSPRYKVTKRGQDVALRCDPISGHVSLYWYRQALGQGPEFLTYFNYEAQQDKSGLPNDRFSAERPEGSISTLTIQRTEQRDSAMYRCASSLEQGGEQYFGPGTRLTVT.